This T cell receptor (beta chain) was profiled in a study of blood T cell repertoires in COVID-19. TCRdb's table, derived via immunoSEQ multiplex PCR, lists solely in-frame clones and lacks some. There are approximately 470,000 clones in the sample; around 90% occur only once, and about 0.7% lies in the top ten. J lost 1 base, V lost 4 bases, and 7 bases had no gene match. CDR1 is SGHAT, CDR2 FQNNGV, per germline. The CDR3 runs to 16 residues. This receptor was identified in a woman under 30 who had recovered from COVID-19. The sample comprised PBMCs or T cells enriched from blood (not recorded which). This chain joins TRBV11-2 and TRBJ2-1; 7 nucleotides align to TRBD2. CDR3 loop: CASSSGGSGSYNEQFF. The CDR3 nucleotides read TGTGCCAGCAGCTCCGGCGGTAGCGGGTCCTACAATGAGCAGTTCTTC.